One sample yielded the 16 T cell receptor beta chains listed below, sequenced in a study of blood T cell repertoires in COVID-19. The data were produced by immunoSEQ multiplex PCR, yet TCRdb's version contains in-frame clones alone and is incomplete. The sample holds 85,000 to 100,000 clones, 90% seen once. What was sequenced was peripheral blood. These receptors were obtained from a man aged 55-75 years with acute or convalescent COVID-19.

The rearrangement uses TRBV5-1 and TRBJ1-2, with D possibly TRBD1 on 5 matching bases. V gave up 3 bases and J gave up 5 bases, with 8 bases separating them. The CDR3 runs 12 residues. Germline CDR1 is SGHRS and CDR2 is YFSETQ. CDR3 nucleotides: TGCGCCAGCAGCTCGGAGGGGTATGGCTACACCTTC. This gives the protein CASSSEGYGYTF.

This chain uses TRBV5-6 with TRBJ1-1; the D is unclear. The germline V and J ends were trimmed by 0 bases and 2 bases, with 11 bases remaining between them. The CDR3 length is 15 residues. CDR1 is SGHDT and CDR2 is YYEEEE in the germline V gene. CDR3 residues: CASSLGRWVNTEAFF. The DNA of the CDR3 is TGTGCCAGCAGCTTGGGGAGGTGGGTAAACACTGAAGCTTTCTTT. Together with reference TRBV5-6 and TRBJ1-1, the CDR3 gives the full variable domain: DAGVTQSPTHLIKTRGQQVTLRCSPKSGHDTVSWYQQALGQGPQFIFQYYEEEERQRGNFPDRFSGHQFPNYSSELNVNALLLGDSALYLCASSLGRWVNTEAFFGQGTRLTVV.

CDR3 region: CASSQNPGTGANVLTF. The CDR3 DNA follows: TGTGCCAGCAGCCAAAACCCAGGGACTGGGGCCAACGTCCTGACTTTC. The genes are TRBV3-1 (or the pseudogene TRBV3-2) and TRBJ2-6; TRBD1 might be the D (5 bases). CDR3 size: 16 residues. Germline assignment: CDR1 LGHDT and CDR2 YNNKEL (reference sequence). V was shortened by 2 bases and J by 2 bases, with 10 bases between the two germline ends.

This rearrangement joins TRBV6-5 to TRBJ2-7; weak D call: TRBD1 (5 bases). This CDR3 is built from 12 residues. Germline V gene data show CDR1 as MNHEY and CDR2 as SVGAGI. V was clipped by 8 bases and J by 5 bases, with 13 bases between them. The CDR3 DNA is TGTGCCAGCGCAGGGAATGGGCACGAGCAGTACTTC. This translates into CASAGNGHEQYF.

For the CDR3, the DNA is TGTGCCAGCAGCCAAGGGGGAGCTTCGAACACTGAAGCTTTCTTT. Translation gives CASSQGGASNTEAFF. V and J are TRBV3-1 (or the pseudogene TRBV3-2) and TRBJ1-1, with unresolved D. V was clipped by 1 base and J by 1 base, with 10 bases between them. Germline-derived CDR1 and CDR2 are LGHDT and YNNKEL (reference sequence). CDR3 length: 15 residues.

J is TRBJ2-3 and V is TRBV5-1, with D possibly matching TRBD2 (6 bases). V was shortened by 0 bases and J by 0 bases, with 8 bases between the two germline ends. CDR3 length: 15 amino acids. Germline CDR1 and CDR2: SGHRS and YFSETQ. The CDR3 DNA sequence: TGCGCCAGCAGCTTGGGGAGGGTAAGCACAGATACGCAGTATTTT. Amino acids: CASSLGRVSTDTQYF. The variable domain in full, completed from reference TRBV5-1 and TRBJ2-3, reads KAGVTQTPRYLIKTRGQQVTLSCSPISGHRSVSWYQQTPGQGLQFLFEYFSETQRNKGNFPGRFSGRQFSNSRSEMNVSTLELGDSALYLCASSLGRVSTDTQYFGPGTRLTVL.

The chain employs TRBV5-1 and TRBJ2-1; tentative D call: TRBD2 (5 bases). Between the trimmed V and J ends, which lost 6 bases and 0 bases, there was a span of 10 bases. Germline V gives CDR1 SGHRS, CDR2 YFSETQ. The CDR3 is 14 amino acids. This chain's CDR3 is CASNERNSYNEQFF. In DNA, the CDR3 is TGCGCCAGCAACGAGCGGAACTCCTACAATGAGCAGTTCTTC. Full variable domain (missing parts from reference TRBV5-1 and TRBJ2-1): KAGVTQTPRYLIKTRGQQVTLSCSPISGHRSVSWYQQTPGQGLQFLFEYFSETQRNKGNFPGRFSGRQFSNSRSEMNVSTLELGDSALYLCASNERNSYNEQFFGPGTRLTVL.

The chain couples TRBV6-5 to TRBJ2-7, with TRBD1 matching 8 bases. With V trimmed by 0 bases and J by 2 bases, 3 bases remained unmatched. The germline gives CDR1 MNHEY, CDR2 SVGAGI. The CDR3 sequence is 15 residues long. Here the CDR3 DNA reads TGTGCCAGCAGTTACTCGGGACAGGCGACCTACGAGCAGTACTTC. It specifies CASSYSGQATYEQYF.

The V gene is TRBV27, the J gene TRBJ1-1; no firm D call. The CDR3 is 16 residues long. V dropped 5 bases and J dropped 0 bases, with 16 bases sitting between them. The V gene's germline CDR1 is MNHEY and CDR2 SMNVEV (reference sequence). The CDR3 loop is CASSPDTLLLNTEAFF. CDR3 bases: TGTGCCAGCAGTCCCGACACGCTATTACTGAACACTGAAGCTTTCTTT.

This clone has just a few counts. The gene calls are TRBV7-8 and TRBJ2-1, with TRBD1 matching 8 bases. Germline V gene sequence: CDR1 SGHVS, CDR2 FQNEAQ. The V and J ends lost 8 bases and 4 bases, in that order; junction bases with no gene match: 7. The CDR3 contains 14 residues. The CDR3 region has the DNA TGTGCCAGCGGCCACAGGGGGATGTACAATGAGCAGTTCTTC. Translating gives CASGHRGMYNEQFF.

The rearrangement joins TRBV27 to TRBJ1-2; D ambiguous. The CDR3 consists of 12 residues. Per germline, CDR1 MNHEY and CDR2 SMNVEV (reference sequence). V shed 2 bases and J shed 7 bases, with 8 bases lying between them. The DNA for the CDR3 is TGTGCCAGCAGTTTACCAGGCGCTGGCTACACCTTC. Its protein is CASSLPGAGYTF.

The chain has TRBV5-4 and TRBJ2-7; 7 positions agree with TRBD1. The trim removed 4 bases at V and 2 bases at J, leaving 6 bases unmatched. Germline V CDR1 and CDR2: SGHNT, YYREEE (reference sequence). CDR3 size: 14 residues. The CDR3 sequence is CASSPKGATYEQYF. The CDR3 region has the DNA TGTGCCAGCAGCCCGAAGGGGGCGACCTACGAGCAGTACTTC.

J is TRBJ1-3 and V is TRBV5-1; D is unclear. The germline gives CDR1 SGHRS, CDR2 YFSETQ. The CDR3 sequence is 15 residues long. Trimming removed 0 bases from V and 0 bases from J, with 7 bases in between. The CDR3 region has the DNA TGCGCCAGCAGCTTGGAACCGGGCTCTGGAAACACCATATATTTT. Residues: CASSLEPGSGNTIYF.

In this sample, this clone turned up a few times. CDR3 DNA: TGTGCCAGCAGCCAAGTTTCGGGAGCCGACTCTGGAAACACCATATATTTT. It translates to CASSQVSGADSGNTIYF. The chain carries TRBV4-2 and TRBJ1-3; D unresolved. Germline CDR1 reads LGHNA; CDR2 reads YNFKEQ. The CDR3 is 17 amino acids. Trimming stripped 1 base from V and 0 bases from J, with 13 bases between.

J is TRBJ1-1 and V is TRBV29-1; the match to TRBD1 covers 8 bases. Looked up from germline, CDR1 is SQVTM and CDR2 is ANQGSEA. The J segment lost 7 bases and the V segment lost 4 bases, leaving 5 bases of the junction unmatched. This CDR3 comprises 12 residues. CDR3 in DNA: TGCAGCGTTGCCCAGGGGGCAAGTGAAGCTTTCTTT. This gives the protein CSVAQGASEAFF.

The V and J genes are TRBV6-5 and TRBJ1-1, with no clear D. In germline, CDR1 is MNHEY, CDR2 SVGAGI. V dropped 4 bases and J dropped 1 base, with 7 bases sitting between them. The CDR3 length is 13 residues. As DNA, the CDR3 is TGTGCCAGCAGTTCCCCGGGGAACACTGAAGCTTTCTTT. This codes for CASSSPGNTEAFF.